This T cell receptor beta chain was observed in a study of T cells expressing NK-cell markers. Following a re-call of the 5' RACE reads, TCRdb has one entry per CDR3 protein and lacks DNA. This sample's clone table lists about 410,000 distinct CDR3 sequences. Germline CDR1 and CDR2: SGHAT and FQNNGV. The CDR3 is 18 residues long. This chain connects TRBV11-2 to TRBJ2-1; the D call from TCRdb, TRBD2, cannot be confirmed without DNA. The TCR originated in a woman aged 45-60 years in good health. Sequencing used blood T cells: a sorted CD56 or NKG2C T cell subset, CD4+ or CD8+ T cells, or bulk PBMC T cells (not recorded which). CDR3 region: CASIRLAGGSNSYNEQFF.